This T cell receptor beta chain was identified in a study of T-cell reconstitution after alpha-beta-depleted transplantation in children. Germline CDR1 and CDR2: SQVTM and ANQGSEA. There are 13 residues in the CDR3. The V and J ends lost 4 bases and 4 bases, in that order; junction bases with no gene match: 1. Unique molecular identifiers featured in how the TCRbeta library was prepared. Via MiXCR, TCRdb re-called the PCR reads, giving one row per CDR3 protein. The sample has about 460,000 distinct CDR3 sequences; about an eighth are singletons. This sequence was found in a human donor who donated a stem cell graft to a child with combined immunodeficiency. Specimen: PBMCs from the stem cell graft donor, collected from the stem cell graft. The V and J genes are TRBV29-1 and TRBJ2-1, with 10 bases fitting TRBD1. The CDR3 sequence: CSVGGQGYNEQFF. CDR3 sequence (DNA): TGCAGCGTTGGGGGACAGGGGTACAATGAGCAGTTCTTC.